This T cell receptor (beta chain) was profiled in a study of radiotherapy plus CTLA-4 blockade in lung cancer. Study context: Patients showed objective responses in roughly 18% of cases, and disease control was achieved by 30% to 35%.

General study results and limits: TCR clones originating in tumors grew in number in blood after radiotherapy plus ipilimumab.

TCRdb's table, derived via immunoSEQ multiplex PCR, lists solely in-frame clones and lacks some. The table lists tens of thousands of clones, about 87% of them singletons. About this clone itself: Its antigen is unidentified.

This clonotype was sampled from a human donor with non-small cell lung cancer who had stable disease on radiotherapy plus ipilimumab. This material consisted of peripheral blood, taken from a patient treated with radiotherapy plus ipilimumab.

Here the CDR3 DNA reads TGTGCCATCAGTGGGGACCCGATACTTGGGTACAATGAGCAGTTCTTC. Its translation is CAISGDPILGYNEQFF. The chain carries TRBV10-3 and TRBJ2-1; D possibly uses TRBD1 or TRBD2 (5 bases each). The V gene's germline CDR1 is ENHRY and CDR2 SYGVKD. The CDR3 consists of 16 residues. The germline V and J ends were trimmed by 4 bases and 4 bases, with 17 bases remaining between them.